This TCR beta chain was obtained from a study of tumor-infiltrating lymphocytes in primary liver carcinoma. Overall study findings and caveats: In tumor-adjacent and tumor-blood pairs, overlap was lower than in tumor region pairs.

Details on this clonotype: Its antigen is unidentified.

Total RNA and DNA came together from roughly 20-30 mg of bulk tissue without cell sorting. All tumor specimens exceeded 85% viable tumor cells. CDR1 is LGHNA, CDR2 YNFKEQ, per germline. The CDR3 length is 18 residues. Unmatched junction bases numbered 21, after V lost 6 bases and J lost 5 bases. The researchers produced TCR beta cDNA from 500 to 550 ng total RNA with a constant-region primer. For TCR beta, libraries were produced by three nested multiplex PCR rounds using slightly modified ARM-PCR. TRBV1-TRBV30 forward primers paired with a C-beta reverse primer drove the first two PCR rounds, about 11 cycles each. TCRdb processed the multiplex PCR reads anew with MiXCR; each CDR3 protein has one entry. The sample records around 25,000 distinct CDR3 sequences, over 65% being singletons.

This TCR was sampled from a man aged 40-49 years with primary liver carcinoma and hepatitis B virus infection. Sequencing input: liver tumor tissue from sampling region 3. The sample's subset: tumor region T3, left-lateral pole. The chain employs TRBV4-2 and TRBJ2-7, with TRBD2 matching 8 bases. CDR3 sequence reads: CASRGKPGLVGGPHEQYF. CDR3 DNA: TGTGCCAGCAGAGGAAAACCGGGACTAGTGGGAGGGCCGCACGAGCAGTACTTC.